The source of this TCR beta chain is a study of shared clonotypes between healthy human individuals (dated by TCRdb to 2020 to 2022). Describing the broader study: The cohort comprised two women and three men aged 18 to 49 years. Each donor's leukapheresis produced roughly between roughly 0.94 and 9.5 billion PBMCs. To estimate repertoire size and how much clonotype sharing occurs between individuals, the study deeply sequenced the blood TCR repertoires of several healthy adults. To increase sequencing depth and limit assay-specific biases, TCR repertoire library preparation and sequencing were carried out by different laboratories using diverse techniques. Per donor, three plates each were used for CD4 naive and CD4 memory, two for CD8 naive, and one for CD8 memory. The paper's findings and limits, for the study overall: Incomplete sequencing was indicated by rarefaction of sorted-subset datasets, despite the large sequencing depth. Because the study included only a small number of donors, the genetic and exposure-history diversity represented was limited. Sampling was limited to blood, and TCR repertoires in tissue likely differ from TCR repertoires in blood. When a few donors were compared, the shared fraction of clonotypes was about 5% for naive CD4, roughly 3.4% for naive CD8, 2% to 2.5% for memory CD4, and 0.35% to 0.5% for memory CD8. Based on pairwise subsampling, the degree of clonotype sharing among donors was expected to be affected by sequencing depth. Larger estimated clonotype richness was generally found for naive subsets than for memory subsets. Higher generation probabilities were observed for clonotypes shared by all four sorted-subset donors than for non-shared clonotypes.

Using the deep immunoSEQ assay, multiplex PCR amplified TCR CDR3 regions from genomic DNA. For each cell subset, the extracted genomic DNA was distributed evenly across all wells of several immunoSEQ 96-well plates, and each plate served as one replicate. For sorted subsets, each replicate PCR was loaded with about 200 ng genomic DNA, equivalent to about 33,000 T cell genomes. The purified libraries were quantified using a Qubit 3.0 fluorometer, sized with a Bioanalyzer 2100, and then quantified again using the KAPA Library Quantification kit. Every immunoSEQ 96-well plate was sequenced on a dedicated single-read 150-cycle Illumina NextSeq 550 flow cell. The authors' pipeline ran thus. Because only junctional sequences without quality scores were contained in the immunoSEQ output, filtering matching that applied to full-length reads could not be performed. Sequences were annotated with PyIR, a Python wrapper for IgBLAST v1.9, and V/J genes and CDR3 were assigned using IMGT germline references. Reads were removed for weak V/J assignments (E-value above 1e-6), missing CDR3, stop codons, out-of-frame junctions, or ambiguous translated residues. V3J clonotypes were defined as sequences sharing an identical inferred V gene, J gene, and CDR3 amino acid sequence. Percentage overlap between repertoires was calculated by dividing the number of shared unique clonotypes by the size of the smaller repertoire. Richness of each repertoire was evaluated using RTK rarefaction, the Chao1 estimator, and Recon v2.1 estimates of unobserved clonotypes. Generation probabilities for all TCRbeta clonotypes obtained by the gDNA method from a few donors were computed using OLGA. Sourced from immuneACCESS, this table was stored by TCRdb with only in-frame sequences that have V and J called. A share of the clones is absent; for the studies checked, an unresolved V gene accounts for under half, and the remainder has no known explanation. That table supplies the V and J calls and clone size; D and trimming were determined from the DNA. The sample profile shows millions of clones; roughly 95% of them were found once. The ten top clones hold 0.13% of the sample.

This clone was seen only once. Its antigen target is currently unknown. No much larger clonotype is one base removed from it; base qualities were not supplied. The sample has other DNA sequences that encode this CDR3 too. From its cysteine to its phenylalanine, the CDR3 spans 15 amino acids. The only DNA kept is the CDR3, 45 bases in frame from the first base. V loses 4 bases at its end and J loses 2 bases; junction bases beyond the gene matches: 2. The CDR1 and CDR2 encoded by the germline V gene are MNHEY and SVGAGI. Donors were healthy HIV-negative adults with no recently reported acute infections or vaccinations. Every donor was a Caucasian adult living in Nashville, Tennessee, USA. CD4+ T cells were enriched by magnetic negative selection, after which naive cells were positively selected on CD45RA and the negative fraction was taken as the memory subset. After blood collection by leukapheresis, PBMCs were isolated using Ficoll-Histopaque density gradient centrifugation and then cryopreserved in the vapor phase of liquid nitrogen. Analytical flow cytometry was used to check the purity and quantity of every magnetically sorted T cell population. Each sorted fraction had its genomic DNA isolated and then quantified by UV absorbance on a Nanodrop 2000c.

The sequence was collected from a man in his late teens or twenties in good health. The sample was naive CD4+ T cells sorted from blood. Sample cell subset or site, as interpreted from the label and publication: CD45RA+ positively selected. This chain is built from TRBV6-5 and TRBJ1-3; 10 of the junction bases match TRBD1. The CDR3 has the sequence CASSSGTGAGNTIYF. In nucleotides, the sequence is TGTGCCAGCAGTTCCGGGACAGGGGCTGGAAACACCATATATTTT.